This T cell receptor beta chain was obtained from a study of blood T cell repertoires in COVID-19 (dated by TCRdb to 2018 to 2021). Regarding the complete study: Samples from collaborators originated in the United States, Italy and Spain and spanned both the acute and convalescent phases of COVID-19. A freely available public database, intended as a resource for researchers studying the immune response to SARS-CoV-2, is where the repertoires were released. Where HLA class I and class II types were available, the types were taken from metadata supplied by the sample provider, not from assay-based typing. Sample metadata almost always included a de-identified subject ID, COVID-19 status, age in years and sex. Samples were obtained from the ongoing ImmuneRACE study (first 160 participants) and from 1,254 subjects provided by 6 global collaborators. The material from the prospective study consisted of cDNA or gDNA derived from T cells, B-cell-depleted T cells, or PBMCs. Deeply sampled blood TCRbeta repertoires from subjects exposed to, actively infected with, or recovered from COVID-19 were included in the dataset. Broader findings and caveats from the paper: Clinical and demographic metadata were provided uncurated, with the amount varying by source and participant.

Unmatched junction bases come to 7, with V trimmed by 0 bases and J by 6 bases. The cysteine opens and the phenylalanine closes a CDR3 of 15 amino acids. The entry retains the CDR3 DNA only, 45 bases that are in frame from base 1. Taken from the germline V gene (reference sequence), the CDR1 and CDR2 loops are SGHKS and YYEKEE. Of note for this clone: The target of this receptor is not known. No base-level quality is on record; no much larger clone is a single base apart.

The collaborating institutions used their own protocols to collect whole blood in K2EDTA tubes. For TCRbeta analysis, collaborators shipped samples in one of three forms: frozen whole blood, isolated PBMCs, or DNA extracted from either of those sample types. The immunoSEQ Assay, a bias-controlled multiplex PCR, was used to amplify TCRbeta CDR3 regions from genomic DNA. As for the original processing: The number of nucleated cells in each sample was estimated by amplification of reference gene primers within the assay. To quantify the absolute abundance of each unique TCRbeta CDR3 rearrangement, sequence reads were collapsed and filtered. For each sample, productive Simpson clonality was calculated by taking the square root of Simpson's diversity index across productive rearrangements. TCRdb provides this immuneACCESS table in a form limited to in-frame rearrangements. Some clones are lacking; in checked studies, under half of them reflect an unresolved V gene, and why the rest are absent is not known. Clonal size and the V and J genes are those of that table, whereas D and trimming came from the DNA. Recorded for this sample are 35,000 to 45,000 clones; approximately 90% of them occurred a single time. Of the sample, about a tenth is held by the ten largest clones.

The chain is assembled from TRBV5-5 and TRBJ2-7, and TRBD1 aligns with 9 junction nucleotides. The source of this sequence is a man aged 45-65 years with active COVID-19. The sequenced material came from peripheral blood. At the DNA level, the sequence is TGTGCCAGCAGCTTGGCCGGGGACAGGGTCCGCGAGCAGTACTTC. This is translated as CASSLAGDRVREQYF. The reference TRBV5-5 and TRBJ2-7 proteins fill in what lies around the CDR3, so the full variable domain reads DAGVTQSPTHLIKTRGQQVTLRCSPISGHKSVSWYQQVLGQGPQFIFQYYEKEERGRGNFPDRFSARQFPNYSSELNVNALLLGDSALYLCASSLAGDRVREQYFGPGTRLTVT.